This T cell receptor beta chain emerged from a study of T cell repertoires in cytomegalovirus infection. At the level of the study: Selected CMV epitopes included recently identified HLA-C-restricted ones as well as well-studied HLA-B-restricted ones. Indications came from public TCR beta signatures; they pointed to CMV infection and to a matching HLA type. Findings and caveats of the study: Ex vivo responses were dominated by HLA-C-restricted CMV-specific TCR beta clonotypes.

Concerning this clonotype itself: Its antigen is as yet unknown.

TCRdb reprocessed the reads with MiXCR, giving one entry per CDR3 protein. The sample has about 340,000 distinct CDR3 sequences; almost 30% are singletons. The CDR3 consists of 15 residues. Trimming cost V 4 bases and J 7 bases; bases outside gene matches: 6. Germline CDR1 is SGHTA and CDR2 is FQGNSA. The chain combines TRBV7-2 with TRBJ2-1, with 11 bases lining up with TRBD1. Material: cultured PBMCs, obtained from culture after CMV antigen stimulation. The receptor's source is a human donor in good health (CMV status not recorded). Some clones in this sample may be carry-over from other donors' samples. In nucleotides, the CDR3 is TGTGCCAGCAGCTCAGGACAGGGGGCGCCTAATGAGCAGTTCTTC. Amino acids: CASSSGQGAPNEQFF.